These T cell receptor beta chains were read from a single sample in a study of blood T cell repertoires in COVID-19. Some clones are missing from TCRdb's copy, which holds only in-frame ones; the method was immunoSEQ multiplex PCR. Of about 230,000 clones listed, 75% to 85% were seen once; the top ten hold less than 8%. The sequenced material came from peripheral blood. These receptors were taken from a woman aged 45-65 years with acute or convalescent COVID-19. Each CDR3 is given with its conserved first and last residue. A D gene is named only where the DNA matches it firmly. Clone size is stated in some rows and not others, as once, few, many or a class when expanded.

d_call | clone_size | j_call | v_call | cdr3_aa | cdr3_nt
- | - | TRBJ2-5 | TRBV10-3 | CAISDVGAVETQYF | TGTGCCATCAGTGATGTGGGGGCGGTAGAGACCCAGTACTTC
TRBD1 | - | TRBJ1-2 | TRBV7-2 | CASNYGQGAFGYTF | TGTGCCAGCAACTACGGACAGGGGGCATTTGGCTACACCTTC
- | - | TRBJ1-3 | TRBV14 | CASSQRYSNSGNTIYF | TGTGCCAGCAGCCAACGATACAGCAACTCTGGAAACACCATATATTTT
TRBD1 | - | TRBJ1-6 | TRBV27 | CASSTAGTGGFSPLHF | TGTGCCAGCAGTACGGCCGGGACAGGGGGCTTTTCACCCCTCCACTTT
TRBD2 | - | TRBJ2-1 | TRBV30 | CAWSPWGGYNEQFF | TGTGCCTGGAGTCCTTGGGGGGGTTACAATGAGCAGTTCTTC
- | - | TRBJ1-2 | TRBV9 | CASSAGGEVAYGYTF | TGTGCCAGCAGCGCCGGAGGGGAAGTGGCCTATGGCTACACCTTC
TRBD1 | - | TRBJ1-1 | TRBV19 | CATKTGVNTEAFF | TGTGCCACCAAGACAGGGGTTAACACTGAAGCTTTCTTT
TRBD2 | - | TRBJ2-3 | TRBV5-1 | CASSPAGGSTDTQYF | TGCGCCAGCAGCCCCGCGGGGGGGAGTACAGATACGCAGTATTTT
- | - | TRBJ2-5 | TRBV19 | CASKFYGEETQYF | TGTGCCAGTAAATTTTACGGGGAAGAGACCCAGTACTTC
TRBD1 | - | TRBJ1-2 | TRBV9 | CASSVEDRVGYTF | TGTGCCAGCAGCGTAGAGGACAGGGTCGGCTACACCTTC
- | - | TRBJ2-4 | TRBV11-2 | CASSPFPGNSNIQYF | TGTGCCAGCAGCCCCTTTCCCGGGAACTCAAACATTCAGTACTTC
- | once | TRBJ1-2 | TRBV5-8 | CASSLLMRVGGYTF | TGTGCCAGCAGCTTGTTGATGAGGGTGGGTGGCTACACCTTC
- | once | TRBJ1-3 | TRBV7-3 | CASSLRDGAGNTIYF | TGTGCCAGCAGCTTACGAGACGGGGCTGGAAACACCATATATTTT
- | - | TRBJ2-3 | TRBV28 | CASSSPIRGGGTDTQYF | TGTGCCAGCAGTTCCCCTATACGGGGAGGAGGGACAGATACGCAGTATTTT
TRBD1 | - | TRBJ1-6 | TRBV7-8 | CASSARDRARNSPLHF | TGTGCCAGCAGCGCCCGGGACAGGGCCCGAAATTCACCCCTCCACTTT
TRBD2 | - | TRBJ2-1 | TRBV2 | CASGLAGTNEQFF | TGTGCCAGTGGACTAGCGGGGACGAATGAGCAGTTCTTC
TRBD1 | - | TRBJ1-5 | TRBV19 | CASRPGTGGVQPQHF | TGTGCCAGTAGACCCGGGACAGGGGGCGTCCAGCCCCAGCATTTT
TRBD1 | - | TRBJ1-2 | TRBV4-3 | CASSQDLRTGPAYGYTF | TGCGCCAGCAGCCAAGATCTTCGGACAGGGCCAGCCTATGGCTACACCTTC
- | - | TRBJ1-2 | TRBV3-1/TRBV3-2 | CASSLAEVYGYTF | TGTGCCAGCAGCCTCGCGGAGGTCTATGGCTACACCTTC
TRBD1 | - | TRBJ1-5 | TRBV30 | CAWGKGQTNNQPQHF | TGTGCCTGGGGAAAGGGACAGACAAACAATCAGCCCCAGCATTTT
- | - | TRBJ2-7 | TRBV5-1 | CASSLGIAEAYEQYF | TGCGCCAGCAGCCTCGGAATAGCGGAAGCCTACGAGCAGTACTTC
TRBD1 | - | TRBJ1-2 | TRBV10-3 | CAISEGTASNYGYTF | TGTGCCATCAGTGAGGGGACAGCCTCTAACTATGGCTACACCTTC
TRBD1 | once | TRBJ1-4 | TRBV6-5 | CASRTGGGEKLFF | TGTGCCAGCAGGACAGGGGGCGGGGAAAAACTGTTTTTT
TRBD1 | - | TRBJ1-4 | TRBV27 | CASRTRQGANEKLFF | TGTGCCAGCAGAACTCGACAGGGAGCCAATGAAAAACTGTTTTTT
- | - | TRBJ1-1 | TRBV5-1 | CASSFDRTANTEAFF | TGCGCCAGCAGCTTCGACCGAACAGCGAACACTGAAGCTTTCTTT
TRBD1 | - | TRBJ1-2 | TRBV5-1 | CASAGSQQGNYGYTF | TGCGCCAGTGCGGGATCTCAACAGGGGAACTATGGCTACACCTTC
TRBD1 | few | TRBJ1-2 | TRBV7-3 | CASSRDRGYGYTF | TGTGCCAGCAGCCGGGACAGGGGGTATGGCTACACCTTC
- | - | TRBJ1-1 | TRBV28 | CASAPVGGAEAFF | TGTGCCAGCGCCCCGGTGGGGGGGGCTGAAGCTTTCTTT
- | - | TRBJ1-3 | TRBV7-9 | CASTKGGHQYSGNTIYF | TGTGCCAGCACCAAAGGAGGCCACCAGTACTCTGGAAACACCATATATTTT
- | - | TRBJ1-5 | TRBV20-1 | CSASGGPSSNQPQHF | TGCAGTGCTAGTGGGGGGCCGTCAAGCAATCAGCCCCAGCATTTT
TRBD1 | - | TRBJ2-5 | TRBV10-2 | CASSGQAQETQYF | TGCGCCAGCAGCGGACAGGCCCAAGAGACCCAGTACTTC
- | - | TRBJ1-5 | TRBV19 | CASSLDLGAGNQPQHF | TGTGCCAGTAGTCTCGATTTAGGGGCCGGCAATCAGCCCCAGCATTTT
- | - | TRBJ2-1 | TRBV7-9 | CASSLFGRRDYNEQFF | TGTGCCAGCAGCTTATTCGGGAGACGGGACTACAATGAGCAGTTCTTC
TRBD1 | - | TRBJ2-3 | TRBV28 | CASSLGQGAADTQYF | TGTGCCAGCAGTTTAGGACAGGGGGCGGCAGATACGCAGTATTTT
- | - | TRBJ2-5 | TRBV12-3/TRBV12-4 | CATLGGVGETQYF | TGTGCCACCTTAGGGGGGGTGGGTGAGACCCAGTACTTC
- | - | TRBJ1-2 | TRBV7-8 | CASSLERAVTGYGYTF | TGTGCCAGCAGCTTAGAGAGAGCGGTGACGGGGTATGGCTACACCTTC
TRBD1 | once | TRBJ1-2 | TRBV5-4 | CASSSAGTGPHGYTF | TGTGCCAGCAGCTCGGCCGGGACAGGACCCCATGGCTACACCTTC
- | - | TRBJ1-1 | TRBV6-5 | CASSYSRGAGTEAFF | TGTGCCAGCAGTTACTCACGGGGTGCGGGAACTGAAGCTTTCTTT
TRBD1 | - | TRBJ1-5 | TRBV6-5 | CVTGQGGFQPQHF | TGTGTCACCGGACAGGGAGGTTTTCAGCCCCAGCATTTT